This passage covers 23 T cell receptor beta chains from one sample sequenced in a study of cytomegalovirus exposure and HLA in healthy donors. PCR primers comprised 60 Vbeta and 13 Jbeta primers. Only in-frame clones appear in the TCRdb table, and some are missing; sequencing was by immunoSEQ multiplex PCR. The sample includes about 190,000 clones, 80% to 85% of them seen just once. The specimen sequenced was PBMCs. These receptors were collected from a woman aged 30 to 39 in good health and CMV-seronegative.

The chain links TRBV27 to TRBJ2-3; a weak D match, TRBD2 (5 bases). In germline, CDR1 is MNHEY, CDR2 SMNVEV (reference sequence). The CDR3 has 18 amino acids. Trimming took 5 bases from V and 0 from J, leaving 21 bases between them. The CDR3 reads CASSTTAPGITSTDTQYF. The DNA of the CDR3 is TGTGCCAGCAGTACTACCGCTCCGGGGATAACTAGCACAGATACGCAGTATTTT.

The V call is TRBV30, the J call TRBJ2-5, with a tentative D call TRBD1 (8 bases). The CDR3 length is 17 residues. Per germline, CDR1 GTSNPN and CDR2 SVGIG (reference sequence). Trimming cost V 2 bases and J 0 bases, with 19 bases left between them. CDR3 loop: CAWSYGGAGGNQETQYF. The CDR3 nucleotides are TGTGCCTGGAGTTATGGGGGGGCAGGGGGCAACCAAGAGACCCAGTACTTC.

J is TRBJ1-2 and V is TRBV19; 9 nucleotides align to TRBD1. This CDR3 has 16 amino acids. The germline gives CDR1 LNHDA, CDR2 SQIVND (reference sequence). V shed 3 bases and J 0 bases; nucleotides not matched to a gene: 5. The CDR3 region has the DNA TGTGCCAGTAGTATGTTTGGGACAGGGACTAACTATGGCTACACCTTC. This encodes CASSMFGTGTNYGYTF.

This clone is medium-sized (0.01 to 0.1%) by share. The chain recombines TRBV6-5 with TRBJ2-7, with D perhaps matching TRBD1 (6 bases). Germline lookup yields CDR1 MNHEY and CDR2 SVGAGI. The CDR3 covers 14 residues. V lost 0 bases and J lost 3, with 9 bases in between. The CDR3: CASSYSRGFYEQYF. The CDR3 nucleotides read TGTGCCAGCAGTTACTCGAGGGGGTTCTACGAGCAGTACTTC.

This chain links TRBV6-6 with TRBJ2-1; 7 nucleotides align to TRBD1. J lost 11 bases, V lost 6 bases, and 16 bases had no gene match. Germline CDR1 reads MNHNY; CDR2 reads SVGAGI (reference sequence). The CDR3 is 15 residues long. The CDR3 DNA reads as TGTGCCAGCAGCAAGGGGGCACCGCCCCCCCGCCAGCAGTTCTTC. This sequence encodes CASSKGAPPPRQQFF.

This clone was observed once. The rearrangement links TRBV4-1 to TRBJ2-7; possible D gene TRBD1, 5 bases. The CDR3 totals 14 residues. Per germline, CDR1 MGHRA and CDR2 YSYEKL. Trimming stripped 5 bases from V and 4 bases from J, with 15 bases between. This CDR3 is CASSKQTGRYEQYF. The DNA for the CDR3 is TGCGCCAGCAGCAAGCAAACAGGCAGATACGAGCAGTACTTC.

The CDR3 region has the DNA TGTGCCACCAGCACGTACAGGGAGGGACAGCCCCAGCATTTT. It yields the protein CATSTYREGQPQHF. The rearrangement uses TRBV15 and TRBJ1-5; a possible D gene is TRBD1 (6 bases). From germline, CDR1 is LNHNV and CDR2 YYDKDF (reference sequence). V lost 4 bases and J 7 bases, leaving 14 bases between the germline ends. The CDR3 sequence is 14 residues long. The full variable domain, with the rest looked up from reference TRBV15 and TRBJ1-5, is DAMVIQNPRYQVTQFGKPVTLSCSQTLNHNVMYWYQQKSSQAPKLLFHYYDKDFNNEADTPDNFQSRRPNTSFCFLDIRSPGLGDTAMYLCATSTYREGQPQHFGDGTRLSIL.

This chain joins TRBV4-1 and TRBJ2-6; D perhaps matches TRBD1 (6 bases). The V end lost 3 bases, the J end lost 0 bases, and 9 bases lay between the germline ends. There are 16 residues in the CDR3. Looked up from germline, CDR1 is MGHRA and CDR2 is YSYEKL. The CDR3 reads CASSHGTYSGANVLTF. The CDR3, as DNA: TGCGCCAGCAGCCACGGGACATACTCTGGGGCCAACGTCCTGACTTTC.

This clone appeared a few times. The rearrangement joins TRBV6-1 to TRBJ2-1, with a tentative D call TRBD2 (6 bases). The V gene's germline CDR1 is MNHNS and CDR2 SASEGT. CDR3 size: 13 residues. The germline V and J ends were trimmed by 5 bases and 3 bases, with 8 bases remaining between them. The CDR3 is CASSWTNYNEQFF. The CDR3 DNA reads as TGTGCCAGCAGTTGGACTAACTACAATGAGCAGTTCTTC.

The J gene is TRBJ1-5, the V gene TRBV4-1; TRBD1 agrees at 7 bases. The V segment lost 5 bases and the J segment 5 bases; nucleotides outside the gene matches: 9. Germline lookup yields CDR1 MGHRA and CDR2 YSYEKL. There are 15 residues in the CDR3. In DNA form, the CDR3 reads TGCGCCAGCAGCATCGACAGGGATCTTTATCAGCCCCAGCATTTT. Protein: CASSIDRDLYQPQHF.

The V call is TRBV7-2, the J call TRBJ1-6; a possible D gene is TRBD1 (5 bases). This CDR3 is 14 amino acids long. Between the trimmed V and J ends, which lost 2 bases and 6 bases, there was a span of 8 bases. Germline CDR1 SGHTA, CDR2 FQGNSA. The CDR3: CASSLRQTNSPLHF. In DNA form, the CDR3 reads TGTGCCAGCAGCTTACGACAGACTAATTCACCCCTCCACTTT.

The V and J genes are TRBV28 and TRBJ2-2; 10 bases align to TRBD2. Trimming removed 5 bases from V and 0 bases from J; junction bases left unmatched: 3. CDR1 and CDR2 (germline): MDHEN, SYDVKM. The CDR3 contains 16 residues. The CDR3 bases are TGTGCCAGCAGTAGCGGGAGGGCCGCGAACACCGGGGAGCTGTTTTTT. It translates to CASSSGRAANTGELFF.

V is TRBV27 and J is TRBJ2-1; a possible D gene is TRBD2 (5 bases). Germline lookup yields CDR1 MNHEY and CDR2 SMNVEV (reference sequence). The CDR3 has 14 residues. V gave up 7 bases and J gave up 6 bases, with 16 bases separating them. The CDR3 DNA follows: TGTGCCAGCAAGCTTCGGAGCGGCGGCAATGAGCAGTTCTTC. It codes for CASKLRSGGNEQFF.

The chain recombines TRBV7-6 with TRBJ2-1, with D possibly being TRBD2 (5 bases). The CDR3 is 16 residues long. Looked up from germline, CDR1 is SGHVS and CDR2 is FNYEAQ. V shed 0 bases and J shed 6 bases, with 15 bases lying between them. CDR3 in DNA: TGTGCCAGCAGCTTAGCGCTTCCAGAGGGCAGCAATGAGCAGTTCTTC. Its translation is CASSLALPEGSNEQFF.

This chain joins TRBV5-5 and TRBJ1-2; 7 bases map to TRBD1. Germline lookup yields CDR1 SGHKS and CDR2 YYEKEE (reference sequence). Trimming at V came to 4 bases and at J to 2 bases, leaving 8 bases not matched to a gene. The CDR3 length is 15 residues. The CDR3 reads CASSERQGMNYGYTF. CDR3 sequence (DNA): TGTGCCAGCAGCGAAAGACAGGGAATGAACTATGGCTACACCTTC.

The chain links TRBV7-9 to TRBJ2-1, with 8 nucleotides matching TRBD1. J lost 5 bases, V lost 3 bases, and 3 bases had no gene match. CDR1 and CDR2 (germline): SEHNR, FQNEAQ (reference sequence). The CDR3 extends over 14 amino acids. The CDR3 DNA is TGTGCCAGCAGCTTGCAGGGGGCGAACAATGAGCAGTTCTTC. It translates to CASSLQGANNEQFF. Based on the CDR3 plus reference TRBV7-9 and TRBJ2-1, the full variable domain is DTGVSQNPRHKITKRGQNVTFRCDPISEHNRLYWYRQTLGQGPEFLTYFQNEAQLEKSRLLSDRFSAERPKGSFSTLEIQRTEQGDSAMYLCASSLQGANNEQFFGPGTRLTVL.

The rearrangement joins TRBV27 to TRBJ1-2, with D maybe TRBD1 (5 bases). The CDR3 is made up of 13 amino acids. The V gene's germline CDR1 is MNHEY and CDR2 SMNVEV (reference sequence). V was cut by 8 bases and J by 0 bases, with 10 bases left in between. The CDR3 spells CASGPDTNYGYTF. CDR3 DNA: TGTGCCAGCGGACCGGACACTAACTATGGCTACACCTTC.

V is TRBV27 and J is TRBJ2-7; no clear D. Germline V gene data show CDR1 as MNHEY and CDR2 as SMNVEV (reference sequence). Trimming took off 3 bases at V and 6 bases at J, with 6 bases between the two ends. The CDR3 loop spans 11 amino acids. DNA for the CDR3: TGTGCCAGCAGTTTTGGCCCCGAGCAGTACTTC. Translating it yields CASSFGPEQYF.

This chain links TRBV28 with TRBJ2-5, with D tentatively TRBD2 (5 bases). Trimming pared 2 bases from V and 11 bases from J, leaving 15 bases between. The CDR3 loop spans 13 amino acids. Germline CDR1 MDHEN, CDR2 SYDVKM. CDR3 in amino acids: CASSLTRLRVQYF. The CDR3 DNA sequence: TGTGCCAGCAGTTTAACCCGCTTGAGGGTACAGTACTTC.

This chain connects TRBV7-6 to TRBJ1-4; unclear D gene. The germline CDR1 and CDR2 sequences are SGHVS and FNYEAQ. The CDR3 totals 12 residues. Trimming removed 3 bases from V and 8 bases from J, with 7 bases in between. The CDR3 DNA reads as TGTGCCAGCAGCTTCGGGGTCGAAAAACTGTTTTTT. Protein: CASSFGVEKLFF.

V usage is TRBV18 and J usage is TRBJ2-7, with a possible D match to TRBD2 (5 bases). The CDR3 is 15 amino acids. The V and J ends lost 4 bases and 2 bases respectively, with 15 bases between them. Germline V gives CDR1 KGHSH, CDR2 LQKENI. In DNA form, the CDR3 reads TGTGCCAGCTCACTTAGTAACGGGGAACCCTACGAGCAGTACTTC. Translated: CASSLSNGEPYEQYF.

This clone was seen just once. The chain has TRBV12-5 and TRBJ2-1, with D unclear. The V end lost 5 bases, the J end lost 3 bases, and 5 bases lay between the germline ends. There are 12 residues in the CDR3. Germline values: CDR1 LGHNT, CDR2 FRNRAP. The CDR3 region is CASGLLYNEQFF. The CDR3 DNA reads TGTGCTAGTGGTCTCCTCTACAATGAGCAGTTCTTC.

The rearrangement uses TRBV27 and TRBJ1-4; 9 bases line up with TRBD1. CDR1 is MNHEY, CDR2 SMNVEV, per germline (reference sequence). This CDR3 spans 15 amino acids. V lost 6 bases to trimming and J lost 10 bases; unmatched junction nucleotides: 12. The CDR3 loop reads CASRTPGQGLGKLFF. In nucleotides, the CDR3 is TGTGCCAGCAGGACACCGGGACAGGGACTAGGAAAACTGTTTTTT.